The 24 T cell receptor beta chains presented below share a single source sample, sequenced in a study of CXCR3-negative and CXCR3-positive naive CD8 T cells. The TRB libraries of cDNA were built by UMI-labeled 5' RACE. Following a re-call of the 5' RACE reads, TCRdb has one entry per CDR3 protein and lacks DNA. This sample lists approximately 39,000 distinct CDR3 sequences; its ten largest clones have about 14%. Specimen: memory CD8+ T cells from blood. The receptors shown here come from a human donor in good health. Some clones in this sample may be carry-over from other donors' samples.

The rearrangement links TRBV7-9 to TRBJ2-2. Germline assignment: CDR1 SEHNR and CDR2 FQNEAQ (reference sequence). The CDR3 sequence is 15 residues long. The CDR3 is CASSLSGTTTGELFF.

V and J are TRBV6-1 and TRBJ2-1; the TRBD2 assignment by TCRdb is unverifiable without DNA. Germline CDR1 is MNHNS and CDR2 is SASEGT. The CDR3 totals 15 residues. The chain's CDR3 is CASSEASGGANEQFF.

V is TRBV20-1 and J is TRBJ2-7. Germline CDR1 DFQATT, CDR2 SNEGSKA (reference sequence). CDR3 size: 13 residues. This CDR3 reads CSANDGGSYEQYF.

The CDR3 here is CASSYSQGLEQYF. The chain recombines TRBV6-6 with TRBJ2-7; as DNA is missing, the TRBD1 call by TCRdb cannot be tested. The CDR3 runs to 13 residues. Germline V lookup: CDR1 MNHNY, CDR2 SVGAGI (reference sequence).

The rearrangement joins TRBV6-5 to TRBJ2-7; TCRdb returns TRBD1, unconfirmable since there is no DNA. Germline V lookup: CDR1 MNHEY, CDR2 SVGAGI. This CDR3 has 15 residues. The CDR3 reads CASSPRGGQTYEQYF.

CDR3 in amino acids: CSVWSEYNEQFF. V gene TRBV29-1 combines with J gene TRBJ2-1. Germline V gene data show CDR1 as SQVTM and CDR2 as ANQGSEA. This CDR3 comprises 12 residues.

The rearrangement links TRBV6-2 or TRBV6-3 to TRBJ2-1; TCRdb reports TRBD2, a call that lacks DNA to check it against. CDR1 is MNHEY and CDR2 is SVGEGT in the germline V gene. This CDR3 spans 11 amino acids. CDR3 region: CASRFGTSVIF.

This chain uses TRBV28 with TRBJ2-1; lacking DNA, the TRBD1 call made by TCRdb goes unchecked. CDR1 and CDR2 from the germline V gene are MDHEN and SYDVKM. This CDR3 comprises 14 residues. CDR3 sequence reads: CASSFVGSGPGQFF. Full variable domain (rest looked up from reference TRBV28 and TRBJ2-1): DVKVTQSSRYLVKRTGEKVFLECVQDMDHENMFWYRQDPGLGLRLIYFSYDVKMKEKGDIPEGYSVSREKKERFSLILESASTNQTSMYLCASSFVGSGPGQFFGPGTRLTVL.

The rearrangement joins TRBV13 to TRBJ2-3; absent DNA, TCRdb's TRBD2 call cannot be checked. This CDR3 spans 14 amino acids. Germline assignment: CDR1 PRHDT and CDR2 FYEKMQ (reference sequence). CDR3 sequence: CASSSGPVDDTQYF.

The V and J genes are TRBV4-3 and TRBJ2-1; TCRdb's D call of TRBD1 is untestable without DNA. The CDR3 covers 18 residues. Germline CDR1 is LGHNA and CDR2 is YSLEER. The CDR3 spells CASSQAWGPGNPYNEQFF.

The CDR3 region is CSARPDRWGDSYEQYF. This sequence joins TRBV20-1 and TRBJ2-7; there is no DNA to check the TCRdb D call of TRBD1. The CDR3 consists of 16 residues. Germline CDR1 and CDR2: DFQATT and SNEGSKA (reference sequence).

The rearrangement links TRBV5-1 to TRBJ2-7; TCRdb's assignment of TRBD1 cannot be checked, as there is no DNA. CDR3 length: 15 residues. The V gene's germline CDR1 is SGHRS and CDR2 YFSETQ. The CDR3 protein is CASSLGRSALYEQYF.

The genes are TRBV12-3 or TRBV12-4 and TRBJ2-5; TCRdb outputs TRBD1, but without DNA this stays unchecked. CDR3 size: 14 residues. CDR3 in amino acids: CASSGQGASETQYF.

This chain uses TRBV12-3 or TRBV12-4 with TRBJ1-3. This CDR3 is built from 12 residues. This chain's CDR3 is CASSHRENTIYF.

The chain is built from TRBV7-2 and TRBJ2-3; TCRdb lists TRBD2, though no DNA is available to test this call. Germline CDR1 SGHTA, CDR2 FQGNSA. The CDR3 extends over 16 amino acids. CDR3 residues: CASSPRTSGGTDTQYF.

This rearrangement joins TRBV29-1 to TRBJ1-2. Germline V gives CDR1 SQVTM, CDR2 ANQGSEA. The CDR3 is made up of 13 amino acids. CDR3 in amino acids: CSVEEYRNYGYTF.

The rearrangement joins TRBV6-4 to TRBJ2-6. This CDR3 has 14 residues. The V gene's germline CDR1 is MRHNA and CDR2 SNTAGT. CDR3 in amino acids: CASSEDGGANVLTF.

This chain links TRBV9 with TRBJ2-3. The CDR3 consists of 13 residues. Germline V gene sequence: CDR1 SGDLS, CDR2 YYNGEE. The CDR3 protein is CASSAVLPDTQYF. The complete variable domain, with remaining parts taken from reference TRBV9 and TRBJ2-3, reads DSGVTQTPKHLITATGQRVTLRCSPRSGDLSVYWYQQSLDQGLQFLIQYYNGEERAKGNILERFSAQQFPDLHSELNLSSLELGDSALYFCASSAVLPDTQYFGPGTRLTVL.

The V call is TRBV7-2, the J call TRBJ1-5; TCRdb outputs TRBD1, but without DNA this stays unchecked. Germline lookup yields CDR1 SGHTA and CDR2 FQGNSA. CDR3 size: 15 residues. The CDR3: CASSLWGAEDQPQHF. Full variable domain (missing parts from reference TRBV7-2 and TRBJ1-5): GAGVSQSPSNKVTEKGKDVELRCDPISGHTALYWYRQSLGQGLEFLIYFQGNSAPDKSGLPSDRFSAERTGGSVSTLTIQRTQQEDSAVYLCASSLWGAEDQPQHFGDGTRLSIL.

The gene calls are TRBV6-4 and TRBJ2-1; the TCRdb D gene call, TRBD2, has no DNA to confirm it. The CDR3 is 16 residues long. Germline V gene lookup returns CDR1 MRHNA and CDR2 SNTAGT. CDR3: CASSDSASGGAHEQFF.

The rearrangement uses TRBV7-8 and TRBJ2-7; the D call from TCRdb, TRBD1, cannot be confirmed without DNA. Germline CDR1 and CDR2: SGHVS and FQNEAQ. This CDR3 comprises 15 residues. CDR3 residues: CASSHWDRETYEQYF.

The chain uses TRBV12-3 or TRBV12-4 and TRBJ2-7; TCRdb's D call of TRBD1 is untestable without DNA. This CDR3 has 13 residues. The chain's CDR3 is CASSSGTDYEQYF.

The rearrangement joins TRBV20-1 to TRBJ2-1; without DNA, the TCRdb call of TRBD2 cannot be checked. Germline loops: CDR1 DFQATT, CDR2 SNEGSKA (reference sequence). The CDR3 length is 16 residues. The CDR3 loop is CSARDLGLADYNEQFF.

The chain joins TRBV7-9 to TRBJ2-3; the TCRdb D gene call, TRBD1, has no DNA to confirm it. The length of the CDR3 is 14 residues. The germline V gene has CDR1 SEHNR and CDR2 FQNEAQ (reference sequence). The CDR3 reads CASTPSGATDTQYF.